This T cell receptor (beta chain) is drawn from a study of T-cell memory formation after mild COVID-19. General study points: Several responding clones turned up in pre-infection memory, indicating that cross-reactive memory may have taken part. While clones contracting from day 15 to 85 were balanced between CD4 and CD8, later expanders leaned CD4+.

TCRdb re-derived calls from the 5' RACE reads in MiXCR, one entry per CDR3 protein. The data contain about 210,000 distinct CDR3 sequences, about 10% of them singletons. This clonotype has more than one count but fewer than ten. The target antigen is unknown. The sequence was collected from a man younger than 30 who had mild COVID-19 (a few samples of this study predate the infection). Cell type and time point are not known. Sequencing input: PBMCs or a T cell subset sorted from them (not recorded which).

The DNA of the CDR3 is TGTGCCAGCAGCGCCCGACAGGCTATCACCGGGGAGCTGTTTTTT. Amino acids: CASSARQAITGELFF. The chain combines TRBV7-2 with TRBJ2-2; weak D call: TRBD1 (6 bases). The CDR3 spans 15 residues. V lost 5 bases and J lost 4, with 14 bases in between. Looked up from germline, CDR1 is SGHTA and CDR2 is FQGNSA.